This TCR beta chain comes out of a study of blood T cell repertoires in COVID-19. This CDR3 has 15 amino acids. The germline CDR1 and CDR2 sequences are SGDLS and YYNGEE. The V segment lost 4 bases and the J segment 4 bases; nucleotides outside the gene matches: 7. Sequencing was performed with immunoSEQ multiplex PCR; in TCRdb, only in-frame clones are kept and a portion is missing. The profile shows some 220,000 clones, about 80% of them singletons. The chain joins TRBV9 to TRBJ2-7; 11 bases map to TRBD1. Sequenced material: peripheral blood. The sequence was collected from a woman in her sixties with acute or convalescent COVID-19. The CDR3 spells CASSPSDRGQYEQYF. The DNA of the CDR3 is TGTGCCAGCAGCCCCTCGGACAGGGGGCAATACGAGCAGTACTTC.